A selection of T cell receptor beta chains follows, all from one sample in a study of preoperative IRX-2 immunotherapy in early breast cancer. Data came from immunoSEQ multiplex PCR; TCRdb stores just in-frame clones and leaves some out. The repertoire has a few thousand clones, roughly 70% of them found once; the top ten carry 10%. The specimen was tumor tissue, collected before IRX-2 immunotherapy. Every receptor here comes from a human donor with breast cancer. Both conserved end residues are part of each CDR3. The order of the fields is D gene, clone size, J gene, V gene, CDR3 DNA, CDR3 protein. D genes are given only for firm matches. Part of the rows lack a size; the others show once, few, many or a class for expanded clones.

d_call: -; clone_size: -; j_call: TRBJ1-6; v_call: TRBV6-8; cdr3_nt: TGTGCCAGCAACCGACAGGTGACAAATTCACCCCTCCACTTT; cdr3_aa: CASNRQVTNSPLHF
d_call: TRBD1; clone_size: -; j_call: TRBJ1-4; v_call: TRBV6-8; cdr3_nt: TGTGCCAGCAGTCCCGGGACAGGGGGACCTAATGAAAAACTGTTTTTT; cdr3_aa: CASSPGTGGPNEKLFF
d_call: -; clone_size: -; j_call: TRBJ1-2; v_call: TRBV6-1; cdr3_nt: TGTGCCAGCAGTGAAGTTCAGGGCTATGGCTACACCTTC; cdr3_aa: CASSEVQGYGYTF
d_call: TRBD1; clone_size: -; j_call: TRBJ1-3; v_call: TRBV23-1; cdr3_nt: TGCGCCAGCAGCTTGGGGACAGGTCGAAACACCATATATTTT; cdr3_aa: CASSLGTGRNTIYF
d_call: -; clone_size: -; j_call: TRBJ2-3; v_call: TRBV11-3; cdr3_nt: TGTGCCAGCAGCGATCGTAGGACTGCTAGCACAGATACGCAGTATTTT; cdr3_aa: CASSDRRTASTDTQYF
d_call: TRBD1; clone_size: -; j_call: TRBJ2-5; v_call: TRBV11-3; cdr3_nt: TGTGCCAGCAGCTTCTTTCCGGGACAGGGAGGAGAGACCCAGTACTTC; cdr3_aa: CASSFFPGQGGETQYF
d_call: -; clone_size: -; j_call: TRBJ2-6; v_call: TRBV7-6; cdr3_nt: TGTGCCAGCAGCTTGGATTTCAGTGGGGCCAACGTCCTGACTTTC; cdr3_aa: CASSLDFSGANVLTF
d_call: TRBD1; clone_size: few; j_call: TRBJ1-6; v_call: TRBV10-3; cdr3_nt: TGTGCCATCAGTGAGAGGGGCGGAGGGGGCGCTTCACCCCTCCACTTT; cdr3_aa: CAISERGGGGASPLHF
d_call: -; clone_size: few; j_call: TRBJ1-1; v_call: TRBV11-3; cdr3_nt: TGTGCCAGCAGCCCCAGAGCAGGGATTGTGAACACTGAAGCTTTCTTT; cdr3_aa: CASSPRAGIVNTEAFF
d_call: -; clone_size: -; j_call: TRBJ1-5; v_call: TRBV11-3; cdr3_nt: TGTGCCAGCAGCACCCAGGGATCGTCCTCTCAGCCCCAGCATTTT; cdr3_aa: CASSTQGSSSQPQHF
d_call: -; clone_size: -; j_call: TRBJ1-2; v_call: TRBV29-1; cdr3_nt: TGCAGCGTTGAGCGTCCGACCTATGGCTACACCTTC; cdr3_aa: CSVERPTYGYTF
d_call: -; clone_size: -; j_call: TRBJ1-2; v_call: TRBV19; cdr3_nt: TGTGCCAGTAGTATACGGGGCCGAGACTATGGCTACACCTTC; cdr3_aa: CASSIRGRDYGYTF
d_call: -; clone_size: -; j_call: TRBJ1-1; v_call: TRBV30; cdr3_nt: TGTGCCTGGACACCAAAAGGGGGGGCACTTGAAGCTTTCTTT; cdr3_aa: CAWTPKGGALEAFF
d_call: -; clone_size: -; j_call: TRBJ2-5; v_call: TRBV11-3; cdr3_nt: TGTGCCAGCAGCCAAGTGGACAGCTCACAAGAGACCCAGTACTTC; cdr3_aa: CASSQVDSSQETQYF
d_call: -; clone_size: -; j_call: TRBJ1-6; v_call: TRBV18; cdr3_nt: TGTGCCAGCTCACCAGGGACGGCTCGGTCACCCCTCCACTTT; cdr3_aa: CASSPGTARSPLHF